Detailed here is one T cell receptor (beta chain). This sample was included in a study of blood T cell repertoires in COVID-19. Across the study: Sites across the United States, Italy and Spain contributed samples from acute and convalescent COVID-19. T cells, B-cell-depleted T cells, or PBMCs provided the cDNA or gDNA that served as material.

CDR3 length equals 15 residues. V dropped 5 bases and J dropped 7; count of bases not matched to a gene: 11. The germline gives CDR1 SGHAT, CDR2 FQNNGV. In the authors' workflow: Counts of nucleated cells, estimated from reference gene primer amplification, were obtained. Profiled with immunoSEQ multiplex PCR; TCRdb holds only in-frame clones, not every one. The D gene and trimming were derived from the DNA, and the V and J assignments and clone size from that table. Among 97,000 or so clones listed, more than 75% were seen once. The TCR sequence derives from a man aged 50-60 years with active or convalescent COVID-19. This rearrangement joins TRBV11-2 to TRBJ2-1; TRBD2 matches at 7 bases. The sample taken for sequencing was peripheral blood. The DNA for the CDR3 is TGTGCCAGCAGCCCGGTGGGGGGGAGCGTAAATGAGCAGTTCTTC. Amino acids: CASSPVGGSVNEQFF.